These T cell receptor beta chains were read from a single sample in a study of blood T cells in healthy people across ages. TCRdb reanalysed the 5' RACE reads using MiXCR and keeps one entry per CDR3 protein. The sample has around 2 million distinct CDR3 sequences; about 39% are singletons. The specimen sequenced was blood. The receptors shown here come from a human donor in good health. CDR3s include the opening cysteine and the closing phenylalanine or tryptophan. D genes are given only for firm matches. Expanded clones are given a class, and other clones once, few, many or no size at all.

clone size: few
J gene: TRBJ1-4
D gene: -
V gene: TRBV20-1
CDR3 DNA: TGCAGTGCTACGCTTATTCATCCCGAAAAACTGTTTTTT
CDR3 protein: CSATLIHPEKLFF

clone size: few
J gene: TRBJ2-1
D gene: -
V gene: TRBV18
CDR3 DNA: TGTGCCAGCTCACCCCCGGGCCAGCCGCAGTTCTTC
CDR3 protein: CASSPPGQPQFF

clone size: -
J gene: TRBJ1-2
D gene: -
V gene: TRBV29-1
CDR3 DNA: TGCAGCGTTGTAGCCGCTAACTATGGCTACACCTTC
CDR3 protein: CSVVAANYGYTF

clone size: -
J gene: TRBJ1-2
D gene: -
V gene: TRBV27
CDR3 DNA: TGTGCCAGCAGTTTAGGGACCGGGATGAACTATGGCTACACCTTC
CDR3 protein: CASSLGTGMNYGYTF

clone size: -
J gene: TRBJ1-2
D gene: -
V gene: TRBV4-2
CDR3 DNA: TGTGCCAGCAGCCAAGATAAGGCGGGCAGGGCAGGCTACACCTTC
CDR3 protein: CASSQDKAGRAGYTF

clone size: -
J gene: TRBJ1-2
D gene: -
V gene: TRBV7-2
CDR3 DNA: TGTGCCAGCAGCTTAGATCCAGGGACGGGTAACTATGGCTACACCTTC
CDR3 protein: CASSLDPGTGNYGYTF

clone size: many
J gene: TRBJ2-7
D gene: TRBD1
V gene: TRBV29-1
CDR3 DNA: TGCAGCGTTGAAGATCCTAACAGGGGGCTGGGGGAGCAGTACTTC
CDR3 protein: CSVEDPNRGLGEQYF

clone size: -
J gene: TRBJ1-4
D gene: TRBD1
V gene: TRBV20-1
CDR3 DNA: TGCAGTGCAACCGGGACAGGGGGCGCTGAAAGGGAAAAACGGTTTTTT
CDR3 protein: CSATGTGGAEREKRFF

clone size: -
J gene: TRBJ1-2
D gene: -
V gene: TRBV27
CDR3 DNA: TGTGCCAGCAGTTTATCGGCGGGACGGAGCGATGGCTACACCTTC
CDR3 protein: CASSLSAGRSDGYTF

clone size: few
J gene: TRBJ2-1
D gene: TRBD2
V gene: TRBV4-3
CDR3 DNA: TGCGCCAGCAGCCAAGATGAGACAGCGCTAGCGGAGACCCCTTTCCTCAATGAGCAGTTCTTC
CDR3 protein: CASSQDETALAETPFLNEQFF

clone size: -
J gene: TRBJ2-3
D gene: -
V gene: TRBV12-3/TRBV12-4
CDR3 DNA: TGTGCCAGCAGCCCATTAGGCGGGGGCAAAGATACGCAGTATTTT
CDR3 protein: CASSPLGGGKDTQYF

clone size: many
J gene: TRBJ2-7
D gene: TRBD2
V gene: TRBV5-1
CDR3 DNA: TGTGCCAGCAGCCGCGGACTAGCGGGCTACGAGCAGTACTTC
CDR3 protein: CASSRGLAGYEQYF

clone size: -
J gene: TRBJ1-2
D gene: TRBD1
V gene: TRBV19
CDR3 DNA: TGTGCCAGTAGCCAAGCCCGGGGACAGGGCTATGGCTACACCTTC
CDR3 protein: CASSQARGQGYGYTF

clone size: -
J gene: TRBJ2-1
D gene: -
V gene: TRBV7-3
CDR3 DNA: TGTGCCAGCAGTTTAACGGGAGCCTCGGGGAATGAGCAGTTCTTC
CDR3 protein: CASSLTGASGNEQFF

clone size: -
J gene: TRBJ2-5
D gene: -
V gene: TRBV5-1
CDR3 DNA: TGCGCCAGCAGCTTGTACCGAAAAGAGACCCAGTGCTTC
CDR3 protein: CASSLYRKETQCF